This is a list of T cell receptor beta chains from one sample in a study of T cell repertoires in cytomegalovirus infection. TCRdb itself ran the reads through MiXCR, one entry per CDR3 protein. Among 500,000 or so distinct CDR3 sequences listed, about 17% were seen once. The material sequenced was CD8+ T cells from PBMCs. These receptors all come from a human donor in good health (CMV status not recorded). Some clones in this sample may be carry-over from other donors' samples. CDR3s include the opening cysteine and the closing phenylalanine or tryptophan. D genes are given only for firm matches. Clone size is not always given. Where it is, it says once, few, many or a class for expanded clones.

TRBJ2-1	few	TRBV27	TRBD2	TGTGCCAGCAGTTTATCCCCCTATAGCGGGGAGTTCGATGAGCAGTTCTTC	CASSLSPYSGEFDEQFF
TRBJ2-2	.	TRBV12-3/TRBV12-4	TRBD2	TGTGCCAGCAAATTTCCCCCACTAGCGGGGGGACCTTACACCGGGGAGCTGTTTTTT	CASKFPPLAGGPYTGELFF
TRBJ1-1	many	TRBV6-5	TRBD1	TGTGCCAGTGGGGGGGGGCTGGACAGGAGACGGATGAACACTGAAGCTTTCTTT	CASGGGLDRRRMNTEAFF
TRBJ2-2	many	TRBV11-2	TRBD2	TGTGCCAGCAGCTCTATTAGCGGGGCGGGCGGGGAGCTGTTTTTT	CASSSISGAGGELFF
TRBJ1-2	few	TRBV5-4	TRBD1	TGTGCCAGCAGCTTGGACGGGACAGGGTGGGATGGCTACACCTTC	CASSLDGTGWDGYTF
TRBJ1-1	few	TRBV19	.	TGTGCCAGCAACTCCCCGAACACTGAAGCTTTCTTT	CASNSPNTEAFF
TRBJ2-5	few	TRBV20-1	.	TGCAGTGCTAGAGATCTCACAGGGCTTCTTGAGACCCAGTACTTC	CSARDLTGLLETQYF
TRBJ2-1	.	TRBV2	TRBD2	TGTGCCAGCAGTGAAACTAGCGGGGGCAGGGATGAGCAGTTCTTC	CASSETSGGRDEQFF
TRBJ1-4	many	TRBV7-2	.	TGTGCCAGCAGCTTAGGCCCCCCAGAAAGGGCTAATGAAAAACTGTTTTTT	CASSLGPPERANEKLFF
TRBJ2-7	many	TRBV7-9	.	TGTGCCAGCAGAGCAGGAGGAAAATCCTACGAGCAGTACTTC	CASRAGGKSYEQYF
TRBJ2-3	.	TRBV14	.	TGTGCCAGCAGCTTACGGGGATCTAATACGCAGTATTTT	CASSLRGSNTQYF
TRBJ2-1	many	TRBV28	.	TGTGCCAGCAGACGATCATTGGGGGGTTCTTACAATGAGCAGTTCTTC	CASRRSLGGSYNEQFF
TRBJ2-7	few	TRBV6-8	.	TGTGCCAGCAGTTATCCCGGCTACGAGCAGTACTTC	CASSYPGYEQYF
TRBJ1-6	few	TRBV7-4	TRBD1	TGTGCCAGCAGCTTCTCTCGAGGACAGGGAAATTCACCCCTCCACTTT	CASSFSRGQGNSPLHF
TRBJ2-1	many	TRBV11-3	.	TGTGCCAGCAGCTTAGCAGGGCGGGGCCGGGGGAATGAGCAGTTCTTC	CASSLAGRGRGNEQFF
TRBJ2-7	many	TRBV7-9	.	TGTGCCAGCAGCCCTCCCAGGCTCTCCGAGCAGTACTTC	CASSPPRLSEQYF
TRBJ1-6	.	TRBV6-1	TRBD1	TGTGCCAGCAGTTATCACAGGGACAGGGGGAATTCACCCCTCCACTTT	CASSYHRDRGNSPLHF
TRBJ2-1	many	TRBV2	.	TGTGCCAGCAGTGGCGCCTTGGTGGTCGACAATGAGCAGTTCTTC	CASSGALVVDNEQFF
TRBJ1-4	.	TRBV6-5	TRBD1	TGTGCCAGCAGTTACGGGGGACAGCAGGGGGAAAAACTGTTTTTT	CASSYGGQQGEKLFF
TRBJ2-7	few	TRBV5-1	TRBD1	TGCGCCAGCAGCTTAATAGGGACAGGGGTCCAAGACGAGCAGTACTTC	CASSLIGTGVQDEQYF
TRBJ2-7	few	TRBV9	.	TGTGCCAGCAGCGTAGAGGGTAGCAGATACGAGCAGTACTTC	CASSVEGSRYEQYF
TRBJ2-7	.	TRBV5-8	TRBD1	TGTGCCAGCAGCTTGGAGACAGGGGGGCCCTACGAGCAGTACTTC	CASSLETGGPYEQYF
TRBJ1-1	many	TRBV7-2	TRBD1	TGTGCCAGCAGCGCCGTGGAGGGGGCTCCAAACACTGAAGCTTTCTTT	CASSAVEGAPNTEAFF
TRBJ1-1	many	TRBV7-9	TRBD1	TGTGCCAGCATCCCGACAGGGGAGAACACTGAAGCTTTCTTT	CASIPTGENTEAFF
TRBJ2-5	many	TRBV7-3	TRBD1	TGTGCCAGCAGCTCGACAGGGGGCAAATTGGAGACCCAGTACTTC	CASSSTGGKLETQYF
TRBJ1-3	few	TRBV20-1	TRBD1	TGCAGTGCTAGGGAAGGCAGGGGGCCTGGAAACACCATATATTTT	CSAREGRGPGNTIYF
TRBJ2-1	.	TRBV9	TRBD2	TGTGCCAGCAGCGTAGTAGGAACTAGCGGGAAGCTAGAGCAGTTCTTC	CASSVVGTSGKLEQFF
TRBJ1-3	few	TRBV3-1	.	TGTGCCAGCAGCCGGAAAGTATCGGGGGCTGGAAACACCATATATTTT	CASSRKVSGAGNTIYF
TRBJ2-1	few	TRBV27	TRBD1	TGTGCCAGCAGTTTACCCTCGGGACAGGGGAGGAATGAGCAGTTCTTC	CASSLPSGQGRNEQFF
TRBJ1-3	few	TRBV12-3/TRBV12-4	.	TGTGCCAGCAGTTTTTACAGGGCTGGAAACACCATATATTTT	CASSFYRAGNTIYF
TRBJ1-2	few	TRBV12-3/TRBV12-4	TRBD1	TGTGCCAGCACCAGGGACAGCGACGGCTACACCTTC	CASTRDSDGYTF
TRBJ2-1	few	TRBV27	.	TGTGCCAGCAGTCCCACCCCTCTCAATGAGCAGTTCTTC	CASSPTPLNEQFF
TRBJ2-3	many	TRBV7-2	.	TGTGCCAGCAGCTTAGGAAGGGCTTCTAGCACAGATACGCAGTATTTT	CASSLGRASSTDTQYF
TRBJ2-7	.	TRBV10-2	.	TGCGCCAGCAGTGAGGCGGCGTCGAGCTCCTACGAGCAGTACTTC	CASSEAASSSYEQYF
TRBJ2-3	few	TRBV27	TRBD2	TGTGCCAGCAGTCCGCGGGAGTTCACAGATACGCAGTATTTT	CASSPREFTDTQYF
TRBJ2-3	.	TRBV12-3/TRBV12-4	.	TGTGTCAGCAGTTCGGGGGAAGTTCGCGATACGCAGTATTTT	CVSSSGEVRDTQYF
TRBJ2-7	.	TRBV4-1	.	TGCGCCAGCAGACAAGATAAGGCAGGTCCGCTCTACGAGCAGTACTTC	CASRQDKAGPLYEQYF
TRBJ2-7	.	TRBV12-3/TRBV12-4	.	TGTGCCAGCAGCCTGGGTCCTGCGGGCGAGCAGTACTTC	CASSLGPAGEQYF
TRBJ1-5	many	TRBV12-3/TRBV12-4	.	TGTGCCAGCAGTCAGGCGGGGGCCAATCAGCCCCAGCATTTT	CASSQAGANQPQHF
TRBJ2-3	many	TRBV7-2	TRBD2	TGTGCCAGCAGCTTACTAGCGGGGGCCATCACAGATACGCAGTATTTT	CASSLLAGAITDTQYF
TRBJ2-1	.	TRBV3-1	TRBD1	TGTGCCAGCAGCCAAGCCTGGACAGGGGTGGATGAGCAGTTCTTC	CASSQAWTGVDEQFF
TRBJ2-1	.	TRBV20-1	TRBD1	TGCAGTGCCCCCGGACAGGGGACGTCGTTGGAGTTCTTC	CSAPGQGTSLEFF
TRBJ1-5	many	TRBV12-3/TRBV12-4	TRBD1	TGTGCCAGCAGTACGACAGGGTCGGAACTATGGAATCAGCCCCAGCATTTT	CASSTTGSELWNQPQHF
TRBJ1-2	many	TRBV10-3	.	TGTGCCATCAGTGAGCTGGCAGGGGAGGACTATGGCTACACCTTC	CAISELAGEDYGYTF
TRBJ2-7	many	TRBV6-6	.	TGTGCCAGCGCGACCAGGGATCCACCTACTCTCGAGCAGTACTTC	CASATRDPPTLEQYF
TRBJ2-1	.	TRBV4-1	.	TGCGCCAGCAGCCAAGATGCCGATAATGAGCAGTTCTTC	CASSQDADNEQFF
TRBJ2-5	many	TRBV4-1	TRBD2	TGCGCCAGCAGGGAAACGGGACTAGCAGCCCAAGAGACCCAGTACTTC	CASRETGLAAQETQYF
TRBJ1-1	many	TRBV27	.	TGTGCCAGCAGTTTGGGGAAATACACTGAAGCTTTCTTT	CASSLGKYTEAFF
TRBJ1-1	many	TRBV5-5	.	TGTGCCAGCAGCTTGGTGATAGGGGGAAACACTGAAGCTTTCTTT	CASSLVIGGNTEAFF
TRBJ2-3	.	TRBV9	.	TGTGCCAGCAGCGTCACTTCTAGCCCTAGCACAGATACGCAGTATTTT	CASSVTSSPSTDTQYF
TRBJ2-7	many	TRBV19	.	TGTGCCAGTAGTATCAGGGGAAGCGTTACCTACGAGCAGTACTTC	CASSIRGSVTYEQYF
TRBJ2-1	many	TRBV15	TRBD1	TGTGCCACCAGGGACAGGTCAGCCACCAATGAGCAGTTCTTC	CATRDRSATNEQFF
TRBJ2-7	.	TRBV15	.	TGTGCCACCAGCAGGGAGGGGGTCTCGGGCTCCTACGAGCAGTACTTC	CATSREGVSGSYEQYF
TRBJ1-1	.	TRBV7-8	.	TGTGCCAGCAGCCCTAGTGGGGGCTACAACACTGAAGCTTTCTTT	CASSPSGGYNTEAFF
TRBJ1-1	many	TRBV5-1	.	TGCGCCAGCAGCACATCGAGACTTAAGGACACTGAAGCTTTCTTT	CASSTSRLKDTEAFF
TRBJ1-2	many	TRBV6-6	.	TGTGCCAGCAGTTACTCGAAAGGGGCCACCTATGGCTACACCTTC	CASSYSKGATYGYTF
TRBJ2-5	many	TRBV12-3/TRBV12-4	.	TGTGCCAGCAGTTTAAACAGACTGGCGGACCAAGAGACCCAGTACTTC	CASSLNRLADQETQYF
TRBJ2-1	few	TRBV15	TRBD1	TGTGCCACCAGCATCCGGGACAGGGGGTCCAATGAGCAGTTCTTC	CATSIRDRGSNEQFF
TRBJ2-2	many	TRBV7-9	TRBD2	TGTGCCAGCAGCGCTAGCGGTGCGAACACCGGGGAGCTGTTTTTT	CASSASGANTGELFF